The 32 T cell receptor beta chains given below trace back to one sample, sequenced in a study of blood T cell repertoires in COVID-19. The table came from immunoSEQ multiplex PCR; TCRdb's copy has only in-frame clones and leaves some out. This repertoire shows approximately 120,000 clones, 85% to 90% found once; its top ten account for about 1.5%. The sample was peripheral blood. Source of these receptors: a human donor in a cohort sampled during active COVID-19.

CDR3 coding DNA: TGTGCCAGCAGTCCAGACAGATTATATGGCTACACCTTC. Translated: CASSPDRLYGYTF. This chain links TRBV6-5 with TRBJ1-2; D is perhaps TRBD1 (5 bases). This CDR3 has 13 amino acids. From germline, CDR1 is MNHEY and CDR2 SVGAGI. V dropped 5 bases and J dropped 5 bases, with 12 bases sitting between them.

The J gene is TRBJ2-7, the V gene TRBV10-1; 7 bases are shared with TRBD2. From germline, CDR1 is WNHNN and CDR2 SYGVQD (reference sequence). The ends lost 4 bases at V and 2 bases at J; junction bases unmatched: 5. The CDR3 is 14 amino acids. CDR3 amino acids: CASSAGGNPYEQYF. The CDR3 DNA is TGCGCCAGCAGTGCGGGGGGTAACCCCTACGAGCAGTACTTC.

This clone was picked up a small number of times. The V gene is TRBV2, the J gene TRBJ1-2; D may be TRBD1 (5 bases). CDR1 is SNHLY, CDR2 FYNNEI, per germline. Trimming took off 3 bases at V and 1 base at J, with 12 bases between the two ends. This CDR3 contains 15 residues. CDR3 protein: CASSDNRHGNYGYTF. As DNA, the CDR3 is TGTGCCAGCAGTGATAACAGGCACGGTAACTATGGCTACACCTTC. Full variable domain (remainder filled in from reference TRBV2 and TRBJ1-2): EPEVTQTPSHQVTQMGQEVILRCVPISNHLYFYWYRQILGQKVEFLVSFYNNEISEKSEIFDDQFSVERPDGSNFTLKIRSTKLEDSAMYFCASSDNRHGNYGYTFGSGTRLTVV.

The chain joins TRBV21-1 to TRBJ1-2; TRBD1 is taken as the D call from the table, unchecked against the DNA. TRBV21-1 is a documented pseudogene. This CDR3 is 17 amino acids long. The CDR3 sequence is CASSKAKGQGVFYGYTF. The CDR3 DNA reads as TGTGCCAGCAGCAAAGCAAAGGGACAGGGGGTTTTCTATGGCTACACCTTC.

V gene TRBV29-1 combines with J gene TRBJ2-1; 7 positions agree with TRBD1. CDR3 length: 15 residues. V lost 7 bases to trimming and J lost 5 bases; unmatched junction nucleotides: 14. The V gene's germline CDR1 is SQVTM and CDR2 ANQGSEA. CDR3 loop: CSAMDGGTGDNEQFF. CDR3 coding DNA: TGCAGCGCTATGGACGGTGGAACAGGGGACAATGAGCAGTTCTTC.

V and J are TRBV29-1 and TRBJ2-5, with 8 bases matching TRBD2. The CDR3 loop spans 15 amino acids. CDR1 and CDR2 from the germline V gene are SQVTM and ANQGSEA. V gave up 4 bases and J gave up 0 bases; unmatched junction bases: 7. The CDR3 nucleotides are TGCAGCGTTGCCCTAGCGGGCCAGTACCAAGAGACCCAGTACTTC. Amino acids: CSVALAGQYQETQYF.

The CDR3 region has the DNA TGCGCCAGCAGCCCACAACAGATGAACACTGAAGCTTTCTTT. Protein: CASSPQQMNTEAFF. The chain recombines TRBV5-1 with TRBJ1-1; no definite D call. V was clipped by 4 bases and J by 0 bases, with 10 bases between them. The CDR3 spans 14 residues. Germline V gene data show CDR1 as SGHRS and CDR2 as YFSETQ.

This chain connects TRBV5-1 to TRBJ2-1; 12 bases match TRBD2. After removal of 3 bases from V and 4 bases from J, the junction contained 2 bases not matched to a gene. The V gene's germline CDR1 is SGHRS and CDR2 YFSETQ. This CDR3 spans 15 amino acids. CDR3: CASSSLAGGYNEQFF. CDR3 nucleotides: TGCGCCAGCAGCTCACTAGCGGGAGGATACAATGAGCAGTTCTTC.

The CDR3 nucleotides read TGTGCCAGCAGCTTAAAGCGAACAGGGTACGAGCAGTACTTC. Its protein product is CASSLKRTGYEQYF. V and J are TRBV7-2 and TRBJ2-7, with D possibly matching TRBD1 (6 bases). Germline V gene sequence: CDR1 SGHTA, CDR2 FQGNSA. CDR3 length: 14 residues. Trimming left V 2 bases short and J 4 bases short, with 12 bases between.

V is TRBV11-2 and J is TRBJ2-1; D is uncertain. CDR1 is SGHAT and CDR2 is FQNNGV in the germline V gene. The CDR3 sequence is 15 residues long. Trimming took 5 bases from V and 6 from J, leaving 17 bases between them. CDR3 DNA sequence: TGTGCCAGCAGCCTAAGAGGCCCCCCAGCCAATGAGCAGTTCTTC. It codes for CASSLRGPPANEQFF.

This rearrangement joins TRBV6-5 to TRBJ1-5; no reliable D call. Per germline, CDR1 MNHEY and CDR2 SVGAGI. This CDR3 has 13 residues. Trimming removed 6 bases at V and 5 bases at J, with 11 bases between. CDR3 DNA sequence: TGTGCCAGCAGAAAGGAGGGTGATCAGCCCCAGCATTTT. Its protein is CASRKEGDQPQHF.

This sequence joins TRBV10-2 and TRBJ2-7; 7 bases line up with TRBD1. The J segment lost 3 bases and the V segment lost 2 bases, leaving 1 base of the junction unmatched. The CDR3 loop spans 13 amino acids. Per the germline V gene, CDR1 is WSHSY and CDR2 is SAAADI. The CDR3 DNA reads TGCGCCAGCAGTGAGGGGACAGTCTACGAGCAGTACTTC. It yields the protein CASSEGTVYEQYF.

For this clone: In the same sample, other DNA sequences code for this CDR3. V usage is TRBV6-9 and J usage is TRBJ2-5; the match to TRBD2 covers 12 bases. The junction had 7 bases not matched to a gene; V was cut back by 5 bases and J by 0 bases. Germline lookup yields CDR1 MNHGY and CDR2 SVAAGI. The CDR3 totals 17 residues. CDR3 bases: TGTGCCAGCAGTCCCCGGAGACTAGCGGGAGACCAAGAGACCCAGTACTTC. It yields the protein CASSPRRLAGDQETQYF.

The chain recombines TRBV5-4 with TRBJ2-4; D is perhaps TRBD2 (7 bases). The CDR3 loop spans 16 amino acids. CDR1 and CDR2 (germline): SGHNT, YYREEE (reference sequence). V shed 5 bases and J shed 0 bases, with 15 bases lying between them. The CDR3 DNA sequence: TGTGCCAGCAGAGAAGGAGGGGGGGTAGCCAAAAACATTCAGTACTTC. This sequence encodes CASREGGGVAKNIQYF.

This clone was observed once. The rearrangement uses TRBV9 and TRBJ2-2; 7 bases align to TRBD1. CDR3 length: 16 amino acids. The germline V gene encodes CDR1 SGDLS and CDR2 YYNGEE. Trimming at V came to 0 bases and at J to 5 bases, leaving 7 bases not matched to a gene. The CDR3 DNA sequence: TGTGCCAGCAGCGTAGGAGAGGGGGCGAGAACCGGGGAGCTGTTTTTT. Translating gives CASSVGEGARTGELFF.

This clone has only a few counts. This sequence joins TRBV6-6 and TRBJ2-1, with 9 bases identical to TRBD1. The germline V gene encodes CDR1 MNHNY and CDR2 SVGAGI (reference sequence). CDR3 length equals 14 residues. V lost 0 bases and J lost 10; bases outside the gene matches: 4. CDR3 protein: CASSYSWTGAEQFF. The CDR3 DNA reads TGTGCCAGCAGTTACTCGTGGACAGGGGCGGAGCAGTTCTTC.

This rearrangement joins TRBV4-1 to TRBJ2-7; D may be TRBD1 (6 bases). The CDR3 is made up of 15 amino acids. Per germline, CDR1 MGHRA and CDR2 YSYEKL. Between the trimmed V and J ends, which lost 4 bases and 2 bases, there was a span of 15 bases. The CDR3 coding sequence is TGCGCCAGCAGCCTGGACAGCCGCATCCCCTACGAGCAGTACTTC. Its protein is CASSLDSRIPYEQYF.

The chain is built from TRBV6-5 and TRBJ1-5, with D perhaps matching TRBD1 (6 bases). CDR3 length: 13 amino acids. CDR1 and CDR2 from the germline V gene are MNHEY and SVGAGI. V lost 6 bases and J 3 bases, leaving 9 bases between the germline ends. CDR3 in DNA: TGTGCCAGCAGCGGGACAATCAATCAGCCCCAGCATTTT. As protein: CASSGTINQPQHF.

The gene calls are TRBV9 and TRBJ2-3; 13 positions agree with TRBD2. The CDR3 is 17 amino acids. Germline values: CDR1 SGDLS, CDR2 YYNGEE. Germline trimming cut 2 bases from V and 2 bases from J; bases unmatched to any gene: 5. CDR3 sequence reads: CASSVGTSGAFTDTQYF. CDR3 nucleotide sequence: TGTGCCAGCAGCGTGGGGACTAGCGGGGCCTTCACAGATACGCAGTATTTT.

The chain couples TRBV5-1 to TRBJ2-1; TRBD1 matches 11 bases. The CDR3 runs to 14 residues. Trimming at V came to 5 bases and at J to 7 bases, leaving 5 bases not matched to a gene. Per germline, CDR1 SGHRS and CDR2 YFSETQ. CDR3 amino acids: CASRTGTGGNEQFF. The CDR3, as DNA: TGCGCCAGCAGGACCGGGACAGGGGGTAATGAGCAGTTCTTC.

The rearrangement joins TRBV5-1 to TRBJ1-2; D may be TRBD1 (6 bases). The germline gives CDR1 SGHRS, CDR2 YFSETQ. V lost 4 bases, J lost 11 bases, and 15 bases lay in between. The CDR3 loop spans 12 amino acids. The CDR3 DNA reads TGCGCCAGCAGCGTGGAGGGCAGGGGATACACCTTC. Protein product: CASSVEGRGYTF.

The chain employs TRBV15 and TRBJ1-5, with TRBD1 as a possible D gene (6 bases). The length of the CDR3 is 16 residues. CDR1 is LNHNV and CDR2 is YYDKDF in the germline V gene (reference sequence). V was shortened by 0 bases and J by 1 base, with 10 bases between the two germline ends. The CDR3 DNA sequence: TGTGCCACCAGCAGAGATGGCAGGGGAAGCAATCAGCCCCAGCATTTT. Translated: CATSRDGRGSNQPQHF.

CDR3 DNA: TGTGCCAGAAGCCCCCAAACGGGGGAGGCTTTCTTT. Translation: CARSPQTGEAFF. The chain carries TRBV7-5 and TRBJ1-1. TRBV7-5 is a listed pseudogene. The CDR3 spans 12 residues.

The rearrangement uses TRBV20-1 and TRBJ2-7; the match to TRBD1 covers 8 bases. Germline V gene sequence: CDR1 DFQATT, CDR2 SNEGSKA (reference sequence). Trimming removed 6 bases from V and 5 bases from J; junction bases left unmatched: 3. The CDR3 contains 11 residues. For the CDR3, the DNA is TGCAGTGCCAGGACAGGGAACGAGCAGTACTTC. This codes for CSARTGNEQYF.

The chain joins TRBV14 to TRBJ2-1, with 7 bases lining up with TRBD1. Per the germline V gene, CDR1 is SGHDN and CDR2 is FVKESK. The junction had 6 bases not matched to a gene; V was cut back by 2 bases and J by 2 bases. The CDR3 runs 16 residues. The DNA of the CDR3 is TGTGCCAGCAGCCAAAAGACAGGGACAACCTACAATGAGCAGTTCTTC. Encoded protein: CASSQKTGTTYNEQFF.

The V gene is TRBV7-9, the J gene TRBJ2-7; 8 bases match TRBD2. In germline, CDR1 is SEHNR, CDR2 FQNEAQ (reference sequence). The J segment lost 6 bases and the V segment lost 5 bases, leaving 3 bases of the junction unmatched. CDR3 length: 12 residues. The CDR3 sequence is CASSPGGREQYF. In nucleotides, the CDR3 is TGTGCCAGCAGCCCGGGGGGGCGCGAGCAGTACTTC.

The chain employs TRBV7-9 and TRBJ2-7; 10 bases map to TRBD1. The CDR3 is 12 amino acids. After removal of 4 bases from V and 6 bases from J, the junction contained 0 bases not matched to a gene. Per the germline V gene, CDR1 is SEHNR and CDR2 is FQNEAQ (reference sequence). CDR3 coding DNA: TGTGCCAGCAGCTGGACAGGGGGCGAGCAGTACTTC. Protein sequence: CASSWTGGEQYF.

V and J are TRBV3-1 (or the pseudogene TRBV3-2) and TRBJ2-1, with D uncertain. CDR3 length: 15 residues. Germline-derived CDR1 and CDR2 are LGHDT and YNNKEL (reference sequence). The V and J ends lost 0 bases and 0 bases respectively, with 6 bases between them. The CDR3 DNA sequence: TGTGCCAGCAGCCAAGATAGTAGCTCCTACAATGAGCAGTTCTTC. Residues: CASSQDSSSYNEQFF.

The genes are TRBV3-1 (or the pseudogene TRBV3-2) and TRBJ2-1, with D tentatively TRBD1 (8 bases). Germline lookup yields CDR1 LGHDT and CDR2 YNNKEL (reference sequence). V gave up 4 bases and J gave up 8 bases, with 18 bases separating them. The CDR3 sequence is 15 residues long. In DNA, the CDR3 is TGTGCCAGCAGCCCATGGACAGGGAGGGGCGATGAGCAGTTCTTC. This gives the protein CASSPWTGRGDEQFF.

This clone occurred a few times. This chain uses TRBV12-3 or TRBV12-4 with TRBJ1-1; D gene uncertain. CDR3 length: 13 residues. The V and J ends lost 1 base and 1 base respectively, with 4 bases between them. The DNA for the CDR3 is TGTGCCAGCAGTTTAGGGCCGAACACTGAAGCTTTCTTT. Translating gives CASSLGPNTEAFF.

In its sample, this clone was seen a few times. Other DNA sequences within the sample encode an identical CDR3. The V gene is TRBV29-1, the J gene TRBJ2-1; D possibly corresponds to TRBD2 (6 bases). Germline V lookup: CDR1 SQVTM, CDR2 ANQGSEA. The length of the CDR3 is 14 residues. Trimming pared 3 bases from V and 0 bases from J, leaving 9 bases between. CDR3 loop: CSVDGGSSYNEQFF. The CDR3 DNA reads TGCAGCGTTGACGGGGGTAGCTCCTACAATGAGCAGTTCTTC.

This clone is a singleton in its sample. V gene TRBV19 combines with J gene TRBJ1-2; D not resolved. Germline loops: CDR1 LNHDA, CDR2 SQIVND (reference sequence). The CDR3 is 14 amino acids. Trimming cost V 2 bases and J 4 bases, with 11 bases left between them. The CDR3: CASSIPHTFYGYTF. The CDR3 DNA is TGTGCCAGTAGTATACCTCACACGTTCTATGGCTACACCTTC.